The clone carrying this T cell receptor (beta chain) was found once. The antigen is not known. This entry comes from a study of post-analysis software for immune sequencing data. Study-wide background: Relapsing-remitting, secondary progressive and progressive-relapsing multiple sclerosis courses were included.

Findings and limits, study-wide: TRBV5-6, TRBV5-1 and TRBV20-1 belonged to a set of about five TRBV segments that were more frequent in patients than controls. Normalized Chao1 diversity was significantly lower in multiple sclerosis patients than in controls.

V was clipped by 0 bases and J by 8 bases, with 12 bases between them. Germline V gene sequence: CDR1 SGDLS, CDR2 YYNGEE. The CDR3 covers 14 residues. TCR beta cDNA libraries included unique molecular identifiers. T cells numbering roughly 1 to 10 million gave rise to 400,000 to 550,000 cDNA molecules. TCRdb itself ran the PCR reads through MiXCR, one entry per CDR3 protein. The repertoire consists of 450,000 to 700,000 distinct CDR3 sequences, with roughly 46% occurring once and the leading ten covering around 1.7%. The chain couples TRBV9 to TRBJ2-1; D is undetermined. This clonotype originated in a girl aged 5 to 17 with multiple sclerosis. Specimen: blood. The DNA for the CDR3 is TGTGCCAGCAGCGTAGCTCCCTTAAGCGATGAGCAGTTCTTC. Encoded protein: CASSVAPLSDEQFF. The whole variable domain, filled in from reference TRBV9 and TRBJ2-1, reads DSGVTQTPKHLITATGQRVTLRCSPRSGDLSVYWYQQSLDQGLQFLIQYYNGEERAKGNILERFSAQQFPDLHSELNLSSLELGDSALYFCASSVAPLSDEQFFGPGTRLTVL.